A selection of T cell receptor beta chains follows, all from one sample in a study of blood T cell repertoires in COVID-19. TCRdb keeps only in-frame clones here, not all; method: immunoSEQ multiplex PCR. The table shows about 140,000 clones, with around nine tenths occurring only once. The sequenced sample was peripheral blood. The receptors originated from a woman between 50 and 59 years old with active or convalescent COVID-19. CDR3s include the opening cysteine and the closing phenylalanine or tryptophan. D genes are given only for firm matches. Size is omitted from some rows. Given values are once, few, many or a class for expanded clones.

v_call	cdr3_length	clone_size	d_call	j_call	cdr3_nt	cdr3_aa
TRBV7-2	15	few	TRBD1	TRBJ1-6	TGTGCCAGCAGCACACGGACAGGGGGCGTTTCACCCCTCCACTTT	CASSTRTGGVSPLHF
TRBV7-9	16	.	TRBD1	TRBJ1-3	TGTGCCAGCAGCTTAACTACAGGGGTCTCTGGAAACACCATATATTTT	CASSLTTGVSGNTIYF
TRBV4-1	14	.	.	TRBJ1-1	TGCGCCAGCAGCCAGGTTGACAGCGACACTGAAGCTTTCTTT	CASSQVDSDTEAFF
TRBV19	13	.	.	TRBJ1-1	TGTGCCAGTAGGGACACTCTGAACACTGAAGCTTTCTTT	CASRDTLNTEAFF
TRBV6-2/TRBV6-3	13	.	.	TRBJ2-1	TGTGCCAGCAGTTACTGGTTGAGTAATGAGCAGTTCTTC	CASSYWLSNEQFF
TRBV11-2	15	.	.	TRBJ1-4	TGTGCCAGCAGCTTAGACGGGGGAGGAAATGAAAAACTGTTTTTT	CASSLDGGGNEKLFF
TRBV19	14	.	.	TRBJ1-1	TGTGCCAGTAGTATTTGGGACAAGAACACTGAAGCTTTCTTT	CASSIWDKNTEAFF
TRBV3-1/TRBV3-2	15	.	TRBD1	TRBJ1-2	TGTGCCAGCAGCGACTATGACAGGGAAGACTATGGCTACACCTTC	CASSDYDREDYGYTF
TRBV29-1	12	once	TRBD2	TRBJ2-7	TGCAGCGTCGTATCGGGGGGAGGCGAGCAGTACTTC	CSVVSGGGEQYF
TRBV2	16	few	TRBD1	TRBJ1-1	TGTGCCAGCAGCCCAACTAGGACAGGAGTGAACACTGAAGCTTTCTTT	CASSPTRTGVNTEAFF
TRBV7-3	14	once	.	TRBJ2-2	TGTGCCAGCAGCCAGGGCCCAATTACCGGGGAGCTGTTTTTT	CASSQGPITGELFF
TRBV15	15	.	TRBD2	TRBJ2-1	TGTGCCACCAGCAGAGAAGGGGACTACTACAATGAGCAGTTCTTC	CATSREGDYYNEQFF
TRBV6-6	17	.	TRBD1	TRBJ1-1	TGTGCCAGCAGTCAACTGGAATTGGACAGGGGCCCCACTGAAGCTTTCTTT	CASSQLELDRGPTEAFF
TRBV6-5	15	.	.	TRBJ1-1	TGTGCCAGCAGTTACTCTGGAGCTATGAACACTGAAGCTTTCTTT	CASSYSGAMNTEAFF
TRBV11-2	16	.	TRBD1	TRBJ2-3	TGTGCCAGCAGGCGTGGGACAGGGAAAAACACAGATACGCAGTATTTT	CASRRGTGKNTDTQYF
TRBV5-1	15	many	TRBD1	TRBJ2-2	TGCGCCAGCACGTTACAGGGGGCAAACACCGGGGAGCTGTTTTTT	CASTLQGANTGELFF
TRBV6-2/TRBV6-3	15	.	TRBD2	TRBJ2-1	TGTGCCAGCAGTGGACAAAGCGGGGCGTACAATGAGCAGTTCTTC	CASSGQSGAYNEQFF
TRBV2	15	.	TRBD1	TRBJ2-1	TGTGCCAGCAGTCTTGAAGGACAGGGCATAAATGAGCAGTTCTTC	CASSLEGQGINEQFF
TRBV19	14	.	TRBD1	TRBJ2-7	TGTGCCAGTAGTATACGACAGGGCCCCTACGAGCAGTACTTC	CASSIRQGPYEQYF
TRBV5-1	19	.	TRBD1	TRBJ2-6	TGCGCCAGCAGCTTAAGGCCTAGGGGGCAGAGCTCTGGGGCCAACGTCCTGACTTTC	CASSLRPRGQSSGANVLTF
TRBV7-9	15	.	TRBD2	TRBJ2-5	TGTGCCAGCAGCTTAACAGCGGGGGCCTTGGAGACCCAGTACTTC	CASSLTAGALETQYF
TRBV28	14	once	TRBD2	TRBJ2-7	TGTGCCAGCAGTTTGTTAGCGGGGACCTACGAGCAGTACTTC	CASSLLAGTYEQYF
TRBV29-1	12	.	TRBD1	TRBJ1-1	TGCAGCGTTTTGAGGGGGCCCACTGAAGCTTTCTTT	CSVLRGPTEAFF
TRBV30	13	few	.	TRBJ1-5	TGTGCCTGGAGTGTACGTACAAATCAGCCCCAGCATTTT	CAWSVRTNQPQHF
TRBV28	16	.	.	TRBJ1-1	TGTGCCAGCAGTTTTAACGGGATTCGGGGGAACACTGAAGCTTTCTTT	CASSFNGIRGNTEAFF
TRBV7-2	18	.	TRBD1	TRBJ2-1	TGTGCCAGCAGCTTAGGACCCCCGACAGGGGGAGGGTACAATGAGCAGTTCTTC	CASSLGPPTGGGYNEQFF
TRBV6-6	11	few	.	TRBJ1-2	TGTGCCAGCAGTCACAAGTATGGCTACACCTTC	CASSHKYGYTF
TRBV6-5	16	.	.	TRBJ1-1	TGTGCCAGCAGTTATTCGAGGGACATCATGAACACTGAAGCTTTCTTT	CASSYSRDIMNTEAFF
TRBV19	17	.	TRBD2	TRBJ2-4	TGTGCCAGTAGTATCCCGGGATCTAGCGGGGGAGGGAACATTCAGTACTTC	CASSIPGSSGGGNIQYF